The 27 T cell receptor beta chains reported below all come from one sample, sequenced in a study of technical replicates of blood from a handful of donors. Produced via immunoSEQ multiplex PCR; TCRdb's table is partial and in-frame only. The sample lists 53,000 or so clones; about 86% were seen once. The specimen was PBMCs. Receptors originate from a human donor in good health. Some clones in this sample may be carry-over from other donors' samples.

CDR3 in DNA: TGTGCCAGCAGCTCCCAGGGACTAGCGGGAGCTTGTGAGCAGTTCTTC. Residues: CASSSQGLAGACEQFF. The chain has TRBV7-3 and TRBJ2-1; TRBD2 matches 14 bases. The CDR3 runs 16 residues. Germline values: CDR1 SGHTA, CDR2 FQGTGA. Losses at the gene ends were 4 bases for V and 9 bases for J; bases not matched to a gene: 8. Variable domain in full (rest from reference TRBV7-3 and TRBJ2-1): GAGVSQTPSNKVTEKGKYVELRCDPISGHTALYWYRQSLGQGPEFLIYFQGTGAADDSGLPNDRFFAVRPEGSVSTLKIQRTERGDSAVYLCASSSQGLAGACEQFFGPGTRLTVL.

The chain has TRBV19 and TRBJ2-2, with a tentative D call TRBD2 (7 bases). From germline, CDR1 is LNHDA and CDR2 SQIVND (reference sequence). V was pared by 7 bases and J by 7 bases, with 19 bases between. The CDR3 sequence is 15 residues long. The CDR3 loop reads CASIPDRGAVGELFF. CDR3 coding DNA: TGTGCCAGTATCCCGGACCGGGGGGCAGTCGGGGAGCTGTTTTTT.

The chain links TRBV7-9 to TRBJ2-7, with no clear D. Germline CDR1 and CDR2: SEHNR and FQNEAQ (reference sequence). This CDR3 region has 12 residues. The V end was cut by 10 bases, the J end by 4 bases, with 14 bases between. The DNA for the CDR3 is TGTGCCACCAGAGGTGAGGAATACGAGCAGTACTTC. Amino acid sequence: CATRGEEYEQYF.

The chain's CDR3 is CASSLDRGTEAFF. As DNA, the CDR3 is TGTGCCAGCAGCCTAGACAGGGGCACTGAAGCTTTCTTT. V gene TRBV7-6 combines with J gene TRBJ1-1, with 8 positions matching TRBD1. The germline V gene has CDR1 SGHVS and CDR2 FNYEAQ. The CDR3 runs 13 residues. Trimming at V came to 5 bases and at J to 4 bases, leaving 3 bases not matched to a gene.

The V call is TRBV25-1, the J call TRBJ2-7; unclear D gene. Trimming cost V 3 bases and J 6 bases, with 12 bases left between them. This CDR3 has 13 amino acids. CDR1 and CDR2 from the germline V gene are MGHDK and SYGVNS. CDR3 DNA: TGTGCCAGCAGTGATTTAGCTGCCGGCGAGCAGTACTTC. Translation: CASSDLAAGEQYF.

This chain links TRBV9 with TRBJ2-2, with TRBD1 matching 8 bases. Trimming at V came to 1 base and at J to 0 bases, leaving 2 bases not matched to a gene. CDR3 length: 16 residues. CDR1 and CDR2 from the germline V gene are SGDLS and YYNGEE. The CDR3 DNA reads as TGTGCCAGCAGCGTACAGGGGGCTCCGAACACCGGGGAGCTGTTTTTT. Encoded protein: CASSVQGAPNTGELFF.

The chain combines TRBV6-6 with TRBJ1-2; TRBD1 matches at 8 bases. The trim removed 5 bases at V and 0 bases at J, leaving 8 bases unmatched. The CDR3 sequence is 16 residues long. CDR1 and CDR2 from the germline V gene are MNHNY and SVGAGI (reference sequence). CDR3 residues: CASSPGQGRANYGYTF. In DNA, the CDR3 is TGTGCCAGCAGTCCCGGACAGGGACGAGCTAACTATGGCTACACCTTC.

The chain employs TRBV5-6 and TRBJ2-5, with D unclear. The CDR3 spans 14 residues. Between the trimmed V and J ends, which lost 3 bases and 0 bases, there was a span of 9 bases. Germline V lookup: CDR1 SGHDT, CDR2 YYEEEE. CDR3 protein: CASSSESYQETQYF. The CDR3 DNA reads TGTGCCAGCAGCTCCGAGTCTTACCAAGAGACCCAGTACTTC.

The gene calls are TRBV6-6 and TRBJ2-1; TRBD1 matches at 8 bases. The V gene's germline CDR1 is MNHNY and CDR2 SVGAGI (reference sequence). The CDR3 has 15 residues. V lost 6 bases and J lost 5; bases outside the gene matches: 9. The CDR3 reads CASSYGQGTDNEQFF. CDR3 DNA sequence: TGTGCCAGCAGCTACGGACAGGGCACGGACAATGAGCAGTTCTTC.

This chain's CDR3 is CASSRSSGDTDTQYF. In DNA form, the CDR3 reads TGCGCCAGCAGCCGCTCTAGCGGGGACACAGATACGCAGTATTTT. V is TRBV4-1 and J is TRBJ2-3, with 9 bases aligning to TRBD2. CDR3 size: 15 residues. After removal of 4 bases from V and 2 bases from J, the junction contained 4 bases not matched to a gene. Germline V lookup: CDR1 MGHRA, CDR2 YSYEKL.

The chain links TRBV11-3 to TRBJ2-5, with 7 positions matching TRBD1. Germline CDR1 and CDR2: SGHNT and YENEEA. The CDR3 runs to 14 residues. The trim removed 5 bases at V and 3 bases at J, leaving 6 bases unmatched. The DNA for the CDR3 is TGTGCCAGCAGCGGCCAGGGACAGAAAGAGACCCAGTACTTC. It is translated as CASSGQGQKETQYF.

V is TRBV15 and J is TRBJ1-2; TRBD1 agrees at 7 bases. Trimming at V came to 1 base and at J to 4 bases, leaving 6 bases not matched to a gene. Germline CDR1 LNHNV, CDR2 YYDKDF (reference sequence). This CDR3 has 15 amino acids. CDR3 sequence (DNA): TGTGCCACCAGCAGAGCGGGGGACAGACTCTATGGCTACACCTTC. Translating it yields CATSRAGDRLYGYTF. Drawing the rest from reference TRBV15 and TRBJ1-2, the complete variable domain is DAMVIQNPRYQVTQFGKPVTLSCSQTLNHNVMYWYQQKSSQAPKLLFHYYDKDFNNEADTPDNFQSRRPNTSFCFLDIRSPGLGDTAMYLCATSRAGDRLYGYTFGSGTRLTVV.

The chain is built from TRBV7-9 and TRBJ1-3; TRBD1 might be the D (5 bases). Trimming pared 3 bases from V and 4 bases from J, leaving 13 bases between. Looked up from germline, CDR1 is SEHNR and CDR2 is FQNEAQ (reference sequence). The CDR3 is 15 amino acids. The CDR3 is CASSFEGVGGNTIYF. The CDR3 nucleotides are TGTGCCAGCAGCTTTGAAGGGGTCGGCGGAAACACCATATATTTT.

This chain joins TRBV6-5 and TRBJ1-2; D is unresolved. Germline V gene lookup returns CDR1 MNHEY and CDR2 SVGAGI. CDR3 length equals 15 residues. Trimming stripped 7 bases from V and 4 bases from J, with 19 bases between. The CDR3 loop reads CASKKDGNPSYGYTF. CDR3 DNA: TGTGCCAGCAAAAAGGACGGGAATCCTTCCTATGGCTACACCTTC.

This clone was seen once. The chain combines TRBV6-1 with TRBJ1-1, with 8 nucleotides matching TRBD1. CDR3 size: 15 residues. After removal of 6 bases from V and 1 base from J, the junction contained 7 bases not matched to a gene. Germline V gives CDR1 MNHNS, CDR2 SASEGT. The CDR3 nucleotides read TGTGCCAGCAGAGGCGCCGGGACAGGGAACACTGAAGCTTTCTTT. Its translation: CASRGAGTGNTEAFF.

The chain is built from TRBV15 and TRBJ1-6; no firm D call. The CDR3 is 14 amino acids. V lost 0 bases to trimming and J lost 6 bases, with 6 bases between them. Germline V gene lookup returns CDR1 LNHNV and CDR2 YYDKDF (reference sequence). The CDR3 nucleotides are TGTGCCACCAGCAGAGATGGGAGTAATTCACCCCTCCACTTT. Residues: CATSRDGSNSPLHF.

The chain is built from TRBV4-3 and TRBJ1-5; D gene unclear. Per the germline V gene, CDR1 is LGHNA and CDR2 is YSLEER. The CDR3 is 17 amino acids. Trimming cost V 0 bases and J 2 bases, with 14 bases left between them. The CDR3 DNA reads TGCGCCAGCAGCCAAGACCATTACTTCGGGGGCAATCAGCCCCAGCATTTT. Its protein product is CASSQDHYFGGNQPQHF.

V and J are TRBV11-1 and TRBJ1-1; 7 bases line up with TRBD1. The V gene end was trimmed by 7 bases and the J gene end by 1 base; junction bases not matched to a gene: 6. From germline, CDR1 is SGHAT and CDR2 FQDESV (reference sequence). CDR3 length: 14 amino acids. The CDR3 DNA reads TGTGCCAGCAACACAGGGGAGACGAACACTGAAGCTTTCTTT. Its translation is CASNTGETNTEAFF.

The rearrangement uses TRBV2 and TRBJ1-1; unclear D gene. This CDR3 is built from 14 residues. Germline CDR1 and CDR2: SNHLY and FYNNEI. V dropped 5 bases and J dropped 0 bases, with 10 bases sitting between them. The CDR3 region has the DNA TGTGCCAGCAGTTTACTTCTTATGAACACTGAAGCTTTCTTT. It yields the protein CASSLLLMNTEAFF.

J is TRBJ2-7 and V is TRBV7-9, with TRBD2 as a possible D gene (6 bases). Deletions cut 5 bases from V and 6 bases from J, with 17 bases between. Germline values: CDR1 SEHNR, CDR2 FQNEAQ (reference sequence). The CDR3 has 14 amino acids. The chain's CDR3 is CASSLGGTHSEQYF. The CDR3 coding sequence is TGTGCCAGCAGCCTAGGTGGGACTCACTCCGAGCAGTACTTC.

The V gene is TRBV29-1, the J gene TRBJ1-2, with 12 bases lining up with TRBD1. Losses at the gene ends were 4 bases for V and 4 bases for J; bases not matched to a gene: 7. The CDR3 has 15 residues. Germline V lookup: CDR1 SQVTM, CDR2 ANQGSEA. For the CDR3, the DNA is TGCAGCGTTGCCCCAGGGACAGGGGGCGGCTATGGCTACACCTTC. Protein sequence: CSVAPGTGGGYGYTF.

The chain couples TRBV5-1 to TRBJ1-5; perhaps TRBD1 as D (6 bases). The V end was cut by 1 base, the J end by 0 bases, with 8 bases between. The germline CDR1 and CDR2 sequences are SGHRS and YFSETQ. The CDR3 loop spans 15 amino acids. The CDR3 DNA reads TGCGCCAGCAGCTTGACAGGGAATAGCAATCAGCCCCAGCATTTT. Residues: CASSLTGNSNQPQHF. Full variable domain (missing parts from reference TRBV5-1 and TRBJ1-5): KAGVTQTPRYLIKTRGQQVTLSCSPISGHRSVSWYQQTPGQGLQFLFEYFSETQRNKGNFPGRFSGRQFSNSRSEMNVSTLELGDSALYLCASSLTGNSNQPQHFGDGTRLSIL.

This clone was seen once. The rearrangement uses TRBV7-3 and TRBJ2-7, with TRBD1 matching 9 bases. Germline trimming cut 5 bases from V and 5 bases from J; bases unmatched to any gene: 4. The CDR3 has 13 residues. The germline CDR1 and CDR2 sequences are SGHTA and FQGTGA. The CDR3 region is CASSRGTGNEQYF. CDR3 DNA: TGTGCCAGCAGCCGTGGGACAGGGAACGAGCAGTACTTC. The entire variable domain, with the rest obtained from reference TRBV7-3 and TRBJ2-7, is as follows: GAGVSQTPSNKVTEKGKYVELRCDPISGHTALYWYRQSLGQGPEFLIYFQGTGAADDSGLPNDRFFAVRPEGSVSTLKIQRTERGDSAVYLCASSRGTGNEQYFGPGTRLTVT.

The rearrangement links TRBV25-1 to TRBJ1-2; perhaps TRBD1 as D (6 bases). The ends were cut back, 2 bases at V and 3 bases at J, with 16 bases in the middle. The CDR3 is made up of 16 amino acids. CDR1 is MGHDK, CDR2 SYGVNS, per germline. CDR3 loop: CASSEGGGRWDYGYTF. CDR3 coding DNA: TGTGCCAGCAGTGAAGGGGGGGGGCGCTGGGACTATGGCTACACCTTC.

This rearrangement joins TRBV5-4 to TRBJ1-5; TRBD1 agrees at 7 bases. This CDR3 has 19 residues. J lost 0 bases, V lost 7 bases, and 19 bases had no gene match. Germline-derived CDR1 and CDR2 are SGHNT and YYREEE (reference sequence). This chain's CDR3 is CASRGGWDRRQYSNQPQHF. In DNA, the CDR3 is TGTGCCAGCCGGGGAGGATGGGACAGACGACAGTATAGCAATCAGCCCCAGCATTTT.

This clone came up many times. The chain is built from TRBV9 and TRBJ1-3; D possibly corresponds to TRBD1 (5 bases). Germline CDR1 reads SGDLS; CDR2 reads YYNGEE. V dropped 6 bases and J dropped 2 bases, with 9 bases sitting between them. The CDR3 consists of 13 residues. CDR3 amino acids: CASKAGTGNTIYF. In DNA, the CDR3 is TGTGCCAGCAAAGCAGGGACTGGAAACACCATATATTTT.

The gene calls are TRBV11-2 and TRBJ2-1; 7 nucleotides match TRBD2. CDR3 size: 14 residues. V dropped 1 base and J dropped 8; count of bases not matched to a gene: 5. Germline V gene lookup returns CDR1 SGHAT and CDR2 FQNNGV. The CDR3 DNA is TGTGCCAGCAGCTTAGTGGGACTAATTCATGAGCAGTTCTTC. Its protein product is CASSLVGLIHEQFF.